This TCR beta chain originates from a study of cytomegalovirus exposure and HLA in healthy donors. Study as a whole: Earlier sequencing of about 179 million T cells yielded around 100 million unique TCR beta sequences.

Comment on this clone: Its specificity is unknown.

Regarding the study as a whole: Several of the most significant clusters appeared linked to common viral pathogens, based on a later analysis.

These donors counted as nominally healthy when sampled, but unrecorded immune exposures were likely. This CDR3 spans 16 amino acids. V was pared by 1 base and J by 3 bases, with 5 bases of the junction left unmatched. From germline, CDR1 is SEHNR and CDR2 FQNEAQ (reference sequence). Use of 60 Vbeta and 13 Jbeta primers characterized the PCR. The assay was immunoSEQ multiplex PCR, and TCRdb's table has in-frame clones only and misses some. The table has 200,000 or so clones, over 75% seen once; the top ten hold 1% to 1.5%. V usage is TRBV7-9 and J usage is TRBJ2-1; TRBD2 agrees at 8 bases. Sequences were obtained from PBMCs. The sequence was obtained from a human donor in good health. CDR3 loop: CASSLGWGLDYNEQFF. DNA for the CDR3: TGTGCCAGCAGCTTAGGGTGGGGACTAGACTACAATGAGCAGTTCTTC.